The next 30 T cell receptor beta chains were all read from a single sample in a study of blood T cell repertoires in COVID-19. The table came from immunoSEQ multiplex PCR; TCRdb's copy has only in-frame clones and leaves some out. The sample holds about 71,000 clones, 82% seen once. The sequencing sample was made of peripheral blood. The receptors were gathered from a woman older than 75 with acute or convalescent COVID-19.

CDR3 nucleotide sequence: TGTGCCAGTAGTATCTTCGGAAGCGGGACCGGGGAGCTGTTTTTT. As protein: CASSIFGSGTGELFF. This chain connects TRBV19 to TRBJ2-2; a possible D gene is TRBD2 (6 bases). V lost 3 bases and J lost 5, with 13 bases in between. The germline V gene encodes CDR1 LNHDA and CDR2 SQIVND (reference sequence). CDR3 length: 15 residues.

The genes are TRBV19 and TRBJ1-5; D possibly corresponds to TRBD1 (5 bases). V gave up 6 bases and J gave up 0 bases, with 15 bases separating them. The CDR3 has 16 amino acids. The germline V gene has CDR1 LNHDA and CDR2 SQIVND (reference sequence). CDR3 sequence (DNA): TGTGCCAGTAGGCGGGACGGATCGTATAGCAATCAGCCCCAGCATTTT. Its translation: CASRRDGSYSNQPQHF.

This clone was seen more than once but under ten times. V usage is TRBV2 and J usage is TRBJ1-2, with D uncertain. Germline-derived CDR1 and CDR2 are SNHLY and FYNNEI. Between the trimmed V and J ends, which lost 3 bases and 5 bases, there was a span of 7 bases. The CDR3 loop spans 12 amino acids. CDR3 DNA sequence: TGTGCCAGCAGTGACAGAATTTATGGCTACACCTTC. Its translation is CASSDRIYGYTF.

V is TRBV6-4 and J is TRBJ1-2; 11 bases match TRBD1. Germline CDR1 is MRHNA and CDR2 is SNTAGT. Trimming took 6 bases from V and 7 from J; bases not matched to a gene: 4. The CDR3 sequence is 13 residues long. The CDR3 DNA follows: TGTGCCAGCAGGGAAGGGACAGGGGGTGGCTACACCTTC. Its translation is CASREGTGGGYTF.

The V gene is TRBV28, the J gene TRBJ2-2; 8 positions agree with TRBD1. Germline CDR1 reads MDHEN; CDR2 reads SYDVKM. The CDR3 is made up of 16 amino acids. Trimming removed 6 bases from V and 5 bases from J; junction bases left unmatched: 11. CDR3 loop: CASSLSGQGGTGELFF. Here the CDR3 DNA reads TGTGCCAGCAGCCTTAGTGGACAGGGAGGTACCGGGGAGCTGTTTTTT.

The V call is TRBV11-3, the J call TRBJ2-7; TRBD1 aligns across 8 bases. Trimming took 5 bases from V and 3 from J; bases not matched to a gene: 12. Germline assignment: CDR1 SGHNT and CDR2 YENEEA. The CDR3 extends over 16 amino acids. DNA for the CDR3: TGTGCCAGCAGCGCGCGACAGGGGAACATGATCTACGAGCAGTACTTC. It specifies CASSARQGNMIYEQYF. Full variable domain (remainder filled in from reference TRBV11-3 and TRBJ2-7): EAGVVQSPRYKIIEKKQPVAFWCNPISGHNTLYWYLQNLGQGPELLIRYENEEAVDDSQLPKDRFSAERLKGVDSTLKIQPAELGDSAVYLCASSARQGNMIYEQYFGPGTRLTVT.

The chain combines TRBV15 with TRBJ2-4; tentatively, D is TRBD2 (6 bases). This CDR3 region has 17 residues. Germline CDR1 is LNHNV and CDR2 is YYDKDF (reference sequence). Trimming took 3 bases from V and 0 from J, leaving 15 bases between them. This chain's CDR3 is CATSRSAGWLAKNIQYF. The CDR3 coding sequence is TGTGCCACCAGCAGGTCCGCGGGGTGGTTAGCCAAAAACATTCAGTACTTC.

This clone has a single count. This chain connects TRBV5-4 to TRBJ2-7, with D perhaps matching TRBD2 (6 bases). Between the trimmed V and J ends, which lost 5 bases and 2 bases, there was a span of 14 bases. Germline V gene data show CDR1 as SGHNT and CDR2 as YYREEE (reference sequence). The CDR3 has 14 residues. CDR3: CASRSRGEAYEQYF. Written as DNA, the CDR3 is TGTGCCAGCAGGAGCCGTGGGGAGGCCTACGAGCAGTACTTC.

This chain uses TRBV27 with TRBJ1-2; weak D call: TRBD1 (6 bases). Trimming pared 5 bases from V and 2 bases from J, leaving 12 bases between. The CDR3 totals 14 residues. Germline lookup yields CDR1 MNHEY and CDR2 SMNVEV (reference sequence). This chain's CDR3 is CASSTRTENYGYTF. In DNA form, the CDR3 reads TGTGCCAGCAGTACCCGGACAGAGAACTATGGCTACACCTTC.

This clone was observed a handful of times. The J gene is TRBJ2-1, the V gene TRBV5-8; 9 positions agree with TRBD2. Losses at the gene ends were 0 bases for V and 4 bases for J; bases not matched to a gene: 2. The CDR3 sequence is 15 residues long. Germline V gene lookup returns CDR1 SGHTS and CDR2 YDEGEE. DNA of the CDR3: TGTGCCAGCAGCTTGGCAACTAGCGGGTACAATGAGCAGTTCTTC. Residues: CASSLATSGYNEQFF.

The chain has TRBV5-1 and TRBJ2-3, with 7 bases identical to TRBD2. The length of the CDR3 is 16 residues. Germline values: CDR1 SGHRS, CDR2 YFSETQ. Trimming took 4 bases from V and 3 from J; bases not matched to a gene: 11. CDR3 in DNA: TGCGCCAGCAGCCTGACTAGCCTCAGTATAACAGATACGCAGTATTTT. It is translated as CASSLTSLSITDTQYF.

This chain uses TRBV7-8 with TRBJ2-7; D uncertain. This CDR3 comprises 14 residues. Trimming shortened V by 1 base and J by 0 bases, and 7 bases separated the two germline ends. Germline assignment: CDR1 SGHVS and CDR2 FQNEAQ. The CDR3 sequence: CASSLGANSYEQYF. CDR3 DNA sequence: TGTGCCAGCAGCTTAGGGGCAAACTCCTACGAGCAGTACTTC.

CDR3 amino acids: CASSKPGGLYEQYF. The CDR3, as DNA: TGTGCCAGCAGCAAACCAGGGGGCCTCTACGAGCAGTACTTC. This sequence joins TRBV28 and TRBJ2-7; 8 nucleotides agree with TRBD1. This CDR3 has 14 amino acids. J lost 3 bases, V lost 6 bases, and 7 bases had no gene match. In germline, CDR1 is MDHEN, CDR2 SYDVKM.

The J gene is TRBJ1-1, the V gene TRBV6-5, with D tentatively TRBD1 (6 bases). V dropped 7 bases and J dropped 0 bases, with 15 bases sitting between them. Germline-derived CDR1 and CDR2 are MNHEY and SVGAGI. The CDR3 covers 15 residues. The CDR3 bases are TGTGCCAGCACTCCTCCGAGGGGGATGAACACTGAAGCTTTCTTT. Its protein is CASTPPRGMNTEAFF.

This clone was counted ten times or more. CDR3 sequence (DNA): TGTGCCAGCAGTGAACGTGGCCAGGGGTATCAGCCCCAGCATTTT. Residues: CASSERGQGYQPQHF. This chain links TRBV2 with TRBJ1-5; possibly TRBD1 for D (6 bases). The germline V gene encodes CDR1 SNHLY and CDR2 FYNNEI. Trimming stripped 2 bases from V and 5 bases from J, with 13 bases between. This CDR3 is built from 15 residues.

The chain combines TRBV2 with TRBJ2-1, with D possibly TRBD2 on 6 matching bases. Per the germline V gene, CDR1 is SNHLY and CDR2 is FYNNEI. V was shortened by 7 bases and J by 0 bases, with 10 bases between the two germline ends. This CDR3 comprises 14 residues. The CDR3 loop is CASKAGSSYNEQFF. CDR3 in DNA: TGTGCCAGCAAGGCGGGAAGCTCCTACAATGAGCAGTTCTTC.

This chain links TRBV7-9 with TRBJ2-5, with TRBD2 matching 7 bases. The CDR3 consists of 16 residues. Germline CDR1 is SEHNR and CDR2 is FQNEAQ (reference sequence). V lost 1 base and J lost 0; bases outside the gene matches: 5. The CDR3 is CASSLGLADYQETQYF. CDR3 nucleotides: TGTGCCAGCAGCTTAGGTCTAGCGGACTACCAAGAGACCCAGTACTTC.

The V and J genes are TRBV4-3 and TRBJ2-2; TRBD2 aligns across 9 bases. Germline CDR1 and CDR2: LGHNA and YSLEER. The trim removed 1 base at V and 1 base at J, leaving 7 bases unmatched. The CDR3 is 18 residues long. CDR3 nucleotides: TGCGCCAGCAGCCAAGGCGCGGGGGGGGCTCGGAACACCGGGGAGCTGTTTTTT. As protein: CASSQGAGGARNTGELFF.

V gene TRBV10-3 combines with J gene TRBJ1-5; TRBD1 matches at 8 bases. V gave up 3 bases and J gave up 7 bases; unmatched junction bases: 8. Germline CDR1 ENHRY, CDR2 SYGVKD. The CDR3 totals 15 residues. The CDR3 reads CAISDVGTGGQPQHF. Written as DNA, the CDR3 is TGTGCCATCAGTGACGTGGGGACAGGAGGCCAGCCCCAGCATTTT.

The V call is TRBV6-2 or TRBV6-3, the J call TRBJ2-7; 9 bases are shared with TRBD2. Germline CDR1 is MNHEY and CDR2 is SVGEGT. After removal of 6 bases from V and 1 base from J, the junction contained 13 bases not matched to a gene. This CDR3 has 17 amino acids. DNA for the CDR3: TGTGCCAGCAGCCCATACCAGCGGGGGGTTCTATCCTACGAGCAGTACTTC. It codes for CASSPYQRGVLSYEQYF.

In DNA, the CDR3 is TGTGCCAGTAGTTGGGCGGGTTCCTACGAGCAGTACTTC. Amino acid sequence: CASSWAGSYEQYF. This sequence joins TRBV19 and TRBJ2-7, with D maybe TRBD2 (5 bases). This CDR3 is 13 amino acids long. The germline V gene has CDR1 LNHDA and CDR2 SQIVND (reference sequence). V gave up 5 bases and J gave up 1 base, with 9 bases separating them.

J is TRBJ2-7 and V is TRBV7-2; 9 nucleotides line up with TRBD1. This CDR3 is 15 amino acids long. V was pared by 0 bases and J by 3 bases, with 3 bases of the junction left unmatched. Germline V gene data show CDR1 as SGHTA and CDR2 as FQGNSA. The CDR3 loop reads CASSLAGTGIYEQYF. The CDR3 nucleotides read TGTGCCAGCAGCTTAGCCGGGACAGGGATCTACGAGCAGTACTTC.

V gene TRBV4-3 combines with J gene TRBJ1-5; weak D call: TRBD1 (5 bases). The CDR3 loop spans 16 amino acids. Trimming cost V 3 bases and J 1 base, with 13 bases left between them. Germline assignment: CDR1 LGHNA and CDR2 YSLEER. The CDR3 region is CASSQMGGGSNQPQHF. The CDR3, as DNA: TGCGCCAGCAGCCAGATGGGGGGAGGGAGCAATCAGCCCCAGCATTTT.

This chain uses TRBV14 with TRBJ1-1; D is unclear. CDR3 length: 15 amino acids. The germline V gene encodes CDR1 SGHDN and CDR2 FVKESK. With 4 bases removed from V and 3 bases from J, the gap between germline ends came to 15 bases. CDR3 region: CASSPTSNFYTEAFF. In nucleotides, the CDR3 is TGTGCCAGCAGCCCTACCTCGAACTTCTACACTGAAGCTTTCTTT. Using reference TRBV14 and TRBJ1-1 for the parts outside the CDR3, the full variable domain is EAGVTQFPSHSVIEKGQTVTLRCDPISGHDNLYWYRRVMGKEIKFLLHFVKESKQDESGMPNNRFLAERTGGTYSTLKVQPAELEDSGVYFCASSPTSNFYTEAFFGQGTRLTVV.

The chain uses TRBV5-4 and TRBJ2-7; D may be TRBD1 (5 bases). The CDR3 is 16 residues long. Germline V lookup: CDR1 SGHNT, CDR2 YYREEE (reference sequence). Trimming pared 3 bases from V and 1 base from J, leaving 17 bases between. CDR3 DNA sequence: TGTGCCAGCAGCTCCAACTCAGGGATTGGATCCTACGAGCAGTACTTC. Translation gives CASSSNSGIGSYEQYF.

The chain joins TRBV3-1 (or the pseudogene TRBV3-2) to TRBJ2-7; 8 nucleotides agree with TRBD2. Trimming took 1 base from V and 2 from J; bases not matched to a gene: 7. This CDR3 has 16 amino acids. Germline CDR1 and CDR2: LGHDT and YNNKEL (reference sequence). The CDR3 DNA reads TGTGCCAGCAGCCAAGGGCGGGGGGTGCTGGCCTACGAGCAGTACTTC. This sequence encodes CASSQGRGVLAYEQYF.

This chain connects TRBV19 to TRBJ2-1; D is possibly TRBD2 (6 bases). This CDR3 spans 15 amino acids. Looked up from germline, CDR1 is LNHDA and CDR2 is SQIVND (reference sequence). Trimming cost V 6 bases and J 2 bases, with 14 bases left between them. The CDR3 bases are TGTGCCAGTAGCCCACTAGCTAATGCCTACAATGAGCAGTTCTTC. Residues: CASSPLANAYNEQFF.

For the CDR3, the DNA is TGTGCCAGCAGCTTGGCTCCCACAAGTGGAAACACCATATATTTT. Its protein product is CASSLAPTSGNTIYF. This chain connects TRBV5-5 to TRBJ1-3; D unclear. The CDR3 is 15 residues long. V was shortened by 0 bases and J by 3 bases, with 10 bases between the two germline ends. Germline values: CDR1 SGHKS, CDR2 YYEKEE (reference sequence).

This clone has a count of ten or more. The gene calls are TRBV4-2 and TRBJ2-7; possibly TRBD2 for D (6 bases). Germline CDR1 and CDR2: LGHNA and YNFKEQ. Trimming cost V 0 bases and J 2 bases, with 20 bases left between them. The CDR3 contains 18 residues. CDR3 residues: CASSQDRLNIGGTYEQYF. Written as DNA, the CDR3 is TGTGCCAGCAGCCAAGATCGGCTTAATATTGGCGGGACCTACGAGCAGTACTTC.

This chain uses TRBV15 with TRBJ2-4, with D unresolved. The CDR3 runs to 15 residues. Trimming took 1 base from V and 0 from J, leaving 7 bases between them. Per germline, CDR1 LNHNV and CDR2 YYDKDF (reference sequence). DNA of the CDR3: TGTGCCACCAGCAGAGCCCTACTAGCCAAAAACATTCAGTACTTC. Its protein is CATSRALLAKNIQYF.